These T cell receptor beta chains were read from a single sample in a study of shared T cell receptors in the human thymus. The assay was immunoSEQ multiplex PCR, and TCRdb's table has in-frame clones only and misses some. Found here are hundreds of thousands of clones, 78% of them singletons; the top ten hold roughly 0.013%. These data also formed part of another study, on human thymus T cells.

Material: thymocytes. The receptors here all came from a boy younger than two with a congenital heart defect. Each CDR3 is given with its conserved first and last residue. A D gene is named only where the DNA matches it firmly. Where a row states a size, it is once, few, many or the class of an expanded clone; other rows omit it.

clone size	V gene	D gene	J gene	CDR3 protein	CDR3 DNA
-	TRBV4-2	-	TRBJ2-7	CASSQRPLEAGPYEQYF	TGTGCCAGCAGCCAAAGGCCATTGGAAGCAGGCCCCTACGAGCAGTACTTC
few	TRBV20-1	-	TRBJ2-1	CSANSVEQFF	TGCAGTGCCAATAGCGTTGAGCAGTTCTTC
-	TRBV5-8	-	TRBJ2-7	CAGLGLAREQYF	TGTGCCGGATTGGGTCTAGCGAGGGAGCAGTACTTC
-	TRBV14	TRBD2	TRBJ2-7	CASSQDRDYFYEQYF	TGTGCCAGCAGCCAAGATAGGGACTACTTCTACGAGCAGTACTTC
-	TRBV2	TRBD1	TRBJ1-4	CASSEPQGGFNEKLFF	TGTGCCAGCAGTGAACCACAGGGGGGATTTAATGAAAAACTGTTTTTT
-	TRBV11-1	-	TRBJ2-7	CASSLGAWQYF	TGTGCCAGCAGCTTAGGTGCGTGGCAGTACTTC
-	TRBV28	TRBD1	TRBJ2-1	CASSSQGVGKAQCEQFF	TGTGCCAGCAGTTCCCAGGGGGTAGGGAAGGCCCAATGCGAGCAGTTCTTC
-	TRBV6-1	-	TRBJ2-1	CASSERPYGGTFYNEQFF	TGTGCCAGCAGTGAGCGCCCCTATGGCGGGACCTTCTACAATGAGCAGTTCTTC
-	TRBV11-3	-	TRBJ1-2	CASSLGDGYTF	TGTGCCAGCAGCTTAGGAGATGGCTACACCTTC
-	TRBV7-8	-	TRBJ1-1	CASSSDSAGTEAFF	TGTGCCAGCAGCTCGGACTCCGCCGGAACTGAAGCTTTCTTT
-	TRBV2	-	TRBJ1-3	CASSGKGVKAGNTIYF	TGTGCCAGCAGTGGAAAAGGGGTGAAAGCTGGAAACACCATATATTTT
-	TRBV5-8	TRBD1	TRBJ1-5	CASSLIDRGRNQPQHF	TGTGCCAGCAGCTTGATCGACAGGGGTCGCAATCAGCCCCAGCATTTT
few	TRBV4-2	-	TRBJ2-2	CASSQIIGGVVGELFF	TGTGCCAGCAGCCAAATTATTGGAGGGGTTGTCGGGGAGCTGTTTTTT
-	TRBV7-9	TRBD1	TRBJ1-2	CASSFRCRDRGHGYTF	TGTGCCAGCAGCTTTCGGTGTCGGGACAGGGGGCATGGCTACACCTTC
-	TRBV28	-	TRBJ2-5	CASRDSTVSQETQYF	TGTGCCAGCAGAGATTCGACAGTAAGCCAAGAGACCCAGTACTTC
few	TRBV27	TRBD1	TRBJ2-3	CASRTTGTGVPDTQYF	TGTGCCAGCAGAACAACCGGGACAGGGGTTCCAGATACGCAGTATTTT
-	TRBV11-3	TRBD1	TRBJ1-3	CASSLGEPRQGSGNTIYF	TGTGCCAGCAGCTTAGGGGAACCTAGACAGGGTAGTGGAAACACCATATATTTT
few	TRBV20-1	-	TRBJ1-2	CSASRGDGYTF	TGCAGTGCTAGTCGGGGGGACGGCTACACCTTC
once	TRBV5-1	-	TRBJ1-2	CASSSKATTGLKGYTF	TGCGCCAGCAGCTCAAAAGCCACCACAGGGTTAAAGGGCTACACCTTC
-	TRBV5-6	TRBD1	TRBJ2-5	CASSQRDRGQSETQYF	TGTGCCAGCAGCCAGAGGGACAGGGGGCAATCGGAGACCCAGTACTTC
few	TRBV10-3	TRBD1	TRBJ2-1	CAAFTGGAENEQFF	TGTGCCGCCTTCACAGGGGGCGCCGAGAATGAGCAGTTCTTC
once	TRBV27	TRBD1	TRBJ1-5	CASSGVGQGWGGNQPQHF	TGTGCCAGCAGTGGGGTGGGACAGGGGTGGGGAGGGAATCAGCCCCAGCATTTT
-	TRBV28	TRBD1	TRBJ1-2	CASSPSRGLSYGYTF	TGTGCCAGCAGCCCCTCCAGGGGGCTTAGCTATGGCTACACCTTC
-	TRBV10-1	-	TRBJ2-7	CASTQGYEQYF	TGCGCCAGCACCCAGGGCTACGAGCAGTACTTC
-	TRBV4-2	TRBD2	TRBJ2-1	CASSQEGLAGYNEQFF	TGTGCCAGCAGCCAAGAGGGACTAGCGGGTTACAATGAGCAGTTCTTC
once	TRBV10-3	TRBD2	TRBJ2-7	CAITGTSGRSGEQYF	TGTGCCATCACCGGGACTAGCGGGAGGTCTGGCGAGCAGTACTTC
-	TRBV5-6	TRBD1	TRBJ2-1	CASSFRDRAELGQFF	TGTGCCAGCAGCTTTAGGGACAGGGCGGAATTGGGGCAGTTCTTC